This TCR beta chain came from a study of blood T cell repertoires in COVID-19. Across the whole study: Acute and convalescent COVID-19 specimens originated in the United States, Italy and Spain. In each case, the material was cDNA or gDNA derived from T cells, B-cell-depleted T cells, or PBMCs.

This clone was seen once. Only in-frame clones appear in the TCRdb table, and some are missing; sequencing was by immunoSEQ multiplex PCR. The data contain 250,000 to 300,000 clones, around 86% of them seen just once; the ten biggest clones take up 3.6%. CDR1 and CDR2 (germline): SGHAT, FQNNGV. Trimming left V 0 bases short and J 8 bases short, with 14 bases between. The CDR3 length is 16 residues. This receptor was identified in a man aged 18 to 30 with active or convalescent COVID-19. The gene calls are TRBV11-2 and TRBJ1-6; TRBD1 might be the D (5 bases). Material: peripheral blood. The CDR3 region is CASSLELRQQYSPLHF. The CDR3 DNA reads TGTGCCAGCAGCTTAGAACTTCGACAGCAGTATTCACCCCTCCACTTT.